This T cell receptor (beta chain) was identified in a study of shared clonotypes between healthy human individuals. Trimming removed 4 bases from V and 11 bases from J; junction bases left unmatched: 16. The CDR3 runs to 15 residues. Per the germline V gene, CDR1 is SGHRS and CDR2 is YFSETQ. This was a deep-level run. The authors' processing: With immunoSEQ giving junction-only sequences and no quality scores, filtering differed. Method: immunoSEQ multiplex PCR; TCRdb's copy keeps in-frame clones and lacks some. That table gives V, J and clone size, and the DNA gave D and trimming. Altogether some 1.5 million clones are present, 95% to 99% being singletons, with the ten largest covering 0.4% to 0.45%.

Sequencing was performed on naive CD4+ T cells sorted from blood. The sample's subset: CD45RA+ positively selected. This chain connects TRBV5-1 to TRBJ1-1; TRBD1 agrees at 8 bases. This clonotype was sampled from a young man in good health. This CDR3 is CASSPPAGGSSAAFF. CDR3 nucleotides: TGCGCCAGCAGCCCCCCGGCAGGGGGCTCATCGGCGGCTTTCTTT.